This T cell receptor (beta chain) was captured by sequencing in a study of blood T cells in healthy people across ages. Using a J-beta primer mix together with a sample-barcoded 5' primer, a second PCR was run for about 6 to 12 cycles. Each CDR3 protein gets one entry after TCRdb re-called the 5' RACE reads with MiXCR. The table includes about 800,000 distinct CDR3 sequences, roughly 64% detected once. V gave up 1 base and J gave up 3 bases, with 16 bases separating them. Germline V gives CDR1 LGHNA, CDR2 YNFKEQ. The CDR3 covers 16 residues. This TCR was sampled from a man aged 30 to 39 in good health. The specimen was blood. This chain connects TRBV4-2 to TRBJ2-7; TRBD1 might be the D (6 bases). CDR3 residues: CASSQVVSQGHYEQYF. Here the CDR3 DNA reads TGTGCCAGCAGCCAAGTTGTGAGTCAGGGGCACTACGAGCAGTACTTC.